This is a list of T cell receptor beta chains from one sample in a study of response to subunit inactivated influenza vaccine. TCRdb fed the RT-PCR reads into MiXCR, producing one record per CDR3 protein. Here the sample spans about 700,000 distinct CDR3 sequences, 14% being singletons. The sequencing here drew on PBMCs from blood, taken 14 to 15 days before vaccination. These receptors came from a man in his fifties who received an inactivated influenza vaccine. The CDR3 runs from the conserved cysteine through the conserved F or W. The D gene is left open where the match is weak. Size tells how often a clone was seen (once, few, many) or the class of an expanded clone, and some rows leave it out.

v_gene,d_gene,len,abundance,j_gene,CDR3nt,CDR3aa
TRBV4-2,TRBD2,16,NA,TRBJ2-5,TGTGCCAGCAGCCAAGATCCTAGCGGGGGAAGTGAGACCCAGTACTTC,CASSQDPSGGSETQYF
TRBV28,TRBD2,14,few,TRBJ2-3,TGTGCCAGCAAGGGATCTAGCGGGGGGGATACGCAGTATTTT,CASKGSSGGDTQYF
TRBV7-9,NA,16,few,TRBJ2-2,TGTGCCAGCAGCATCCGAGGGACAATGAACACCGGGGAGCTGTTTTTT,CASSIRGTMNTGELFF
TRBV7-9,NA,13,NA,TRBJ2-5,TGTGCCAGCAGCTTAGTTGCGGAGGGGACCCAGTACTTC,CASSLVAEGTQYF
TRBV20-1,TRBD1,14,few,TRBJ1-1,TGCAGTGCTAGGGGACAGGGGCCGAACACTGAAGCTTTCTTT,CSARGQGPNTEAFF
TRBV9,TRBD2,16,few,TRBJ2-7,TGTGCCAGCAGCGTAGCTTGGGCTAGCGGGGTCTACGAGCAGTACTTC,CASSVAWASGVYEQYF
TRBV20-1,NA,14,many,TRBJ2-2,TGCAGTGCTAGAGAGGGCACCCACACCGGGGAGCTGTTTTTT,CSAREGTHTGELFF
TRBV4-1,NA,21,NA,TRBJ1-3,TGCGCCAGCAGCCAAGCCCGCTCTCAGGCTAGAGGGAGAAGAGCTGGAAACACCATATATTTT,CASSQARSQARGRRAGNTIYF
TRBV7-9,NA,14,NA,TRBJ2-2,TGTGCCAGCAGCCCCTACTCGAACACCGGGGAGCTGTTTTTT,CASSPYSNTGELFF
TRBV11-2,TRBD1,17,NA,TRBJ2-7,TGTGCCAGCAGCTTAGATCTTAGAGGGACAGGGACCTACGAGCAGTACTTC,CASSLDLRGTGTYEQYF
TRBV11-1,TRBD2,19,NA,TRBJ2-1,TGTGGCAGCAGTCCGACGGGACTAGCGGAGAGGCACTCCTACAATGAGCAGTTCTTC,CGSSPTGLAERHSYNEQFF
TRBV29-1,NA,14,many,TRBJ2-2,TGCAGCGTTGAAGAGACTAGAATGGGCGGGGAGCTGTTTTTT,CSVEETRMGGELFF
TRBV7-2,TRBD1,15,few,TRBJ2-1,TGTGCCAGCACGTCGAGGACAGGGGCAAGAAATGAGCAGTTCTTC,CASTSRTGARNEQFF
TRBV30,TRBD1,11,NA,TRBJ2-1,TGTGCCTGTACAGGGGCCAATGAGCAGTTCTTC,CACTGANEQFF
TRBV7-9,NA,14,NA,TRBJ1-6,TGTGCCAGCAGCTTAGGGAGTACCGGGACACCCCTCCACTTT,CASSLGSTGTPLHF
TRBV15,NA,17,many,TRBJ2-5,TGTGCCACCAGCCGTGACCGAGGGTTGGCGAGTCAAGAGACCCAGTACTTC,CATSRDRGLASQETQYF
TRBV7-2,NA,13,NA,TRBJ2-3,TGTGCCAGCAGCATCCTCACGGGAGATACGCAGTATTTT,CASSILTGDTQYF
TRBV5-6,TRBD1,14,few,TRBJ2-7,TGTGCCAGCAGCTTGGCCACAGGGGACTACGAGCAGTACTTC,CASSLATGDYEQYF
TRBV2,NA,13,NA,TRBJ2-3,TGTGCCAGCAGTGAAGTTGCGGTGAATACGCAGTATTTT,CASSEVAVNTQYF
TRBV27,TRBD2,17,NA,TRBJ2-1,TGTGCCAGCAGTTCTTCTAGCGGGAGGTTGTCCTACAATGAGCAGTTCTTC,CASSSSSGRLSYNEQFF
TRBV7-9,TRBD1,17,few,TRBJ1-1,TGTGCCAGCAGCTTAGACGGGACAGGTCGGGGTGGCACTGAAGCTTTCTTT,CASSLDGTGRGGTEAFF
TRBV9,NA,16,NA,TRBJ2-4,TGTGCCAGCAGCCCCGACGGACCATCTTTAAAAAACATTCAGTACTTC,CASSPDGPSLKNIQYF
TRBV29-1,NA,14,NA,TRBJ2-3,TGCAGCGTTGAAGGGGGTTTTAGCACAGATACGCAGTATTTT,CSVEGGFSTDTQYF
TRBV11-2,TRBD2,17,few,TRBJ2-3,TGTGCCAGCAGCTCGGTGGGGCTAGCGGGAGACGCAGATACGCAGTATTTT,CASSSVGLAGDADTQYF
TRBV9,NA,16,NA,TRBJ2-3,TGTGCCAGCAGCGTAGATTCGGGCGCGTTCACAGATACGCAGTATTTT,CASSVDSGAFTDTQYF
TRBV2,TRBD2,14,few,TRBJ2-1,TGTGCCAGCAGCCGGACTAGCCTTGTCAATGAGCAGTTCTTC,CASSRTSLVNEQFF
TRBV7-2,TRBD1,15,few,TRBJ2-5,TGTGCCAGCAGCATAAGGGACAGGGGTTGGGAGACCCAGTACTTC,CASSIRDRGWETQYF
TRBV25-1,NA,11,many,TRBJ2-1,TGTGCCAGCAGTGATGTCCATGAGCAGTTCTTC,CASSDVHEQFF
TRBV19,NA,13,NA,TRBJ2-7,TGTGCCAGTAGTATGGCAGGGCTCTACGAGCAGTACTTC,CASSMAGLYEQYF
TRBV7-6,TRBD1,14,NA,TRBJ1-1,TGTTCCAGCAGCCCGGGACAGCCGAACACTGAAGCTTTCTTT,CSSSPGQPNTEAFF
TRBV6-1,TRBD1,15,few,TRBJ2-7,TGTGCCAGCAGGAAGAACCGGGACAGTATCTACGAGCAGTACTTC,CASRKNRDSIYEQYF
TRBV4-3,NA,15,NA,TRBJ1-1,TGCGCCAGCAGCCAAGATCCTTTTCCGGGGACTGAAGCTTTCTTT,CASSQDPFPGTEAFF
TRBV12-3/TRBV12-4,NA,15,few,TRBJ2-2,TGTGCCAGCAGTTTATGGGTAGCGAGGACCGGGGAGCTGTTTTTT,CASSLWVARTGELFF
TRBV3-1,TRBD1,14,NA,TRBJ2-5,TGTGCCAGCAGCCAGACAGGGTCTTGGGAGACCCAGTACTTC,CASSQTGSWETQYF
TRBV20-1,TRBD1,14,NA,TRBJ2-5,TGCAGTGCCCGAGGACAGGGGGCGTCGGGGACCCAGTACTTC,CSARGQGASGTQYF
TRBV20-1,NA,12,few,TRBJ1-1,TGCAGTGCTACGGGGCCGGGGACTGAAGCTTTCTTT,CSATGPGTEAFF
TRBV4-1,NA,15,NA,TRBJ1-4,TGCGCCAGCAGCCTCCTCTTGGGAACTAATGAAAAACTGTTTTTT,CASSLLLGTNEKLFF
TRBV19,TRBD1,13,NA,TRBJ2-3,TGTGCCAGCAAGGACAGGAGCACAGATACGCAGTATTTT,CASKDRSTDTQYF
TRBV10-3,TRBD1,15,many,TRBJ2-7,TGTGCCATCAGTGGAGTCGGGACAGGGAGCTACGAGCAGTACTTC,CAISGVGTGSYEQYF
TRBV6-5,NA,14,NA,TRBJ1-2,TGTGCCAGCAGTTACGGACAGCTTCACTATGGCTACACCTTC,CASSYGQLHYGYTF
TRBV7-2,TRBD1,15,NA,TRBJ1-4,TGTGCCAGCAGCCCACGACAGGGGGGTGATGAAAAACTGTTTTTT,CASSPRQGGDEKLFF
TRBV10-3,NA,16,NA,TRBJ2-1,TGTGCCATCAGTGAGCTTGCACAGCGCTCCTACAATGAGCAGTTCTTC,CAISELAQRSYNEQFF
TRBV4-3,NA,14,NA,TRBJ1-2,TGCGCCAGCAGCCACCAAACCGGGCACTATGGCTACACCTTC,CASSHQTGHYGYTF
TRBV28,TRBD1,15,NA,TRBJ2-7,TGTGCCACCAGGGCTCGGGACAGCTCCTTCTACGAGCAGTACTTC,CATRARDSSFYEQYF
TRBV12-3/TRBV12-4,TRBD1,15,NA,TRBJ1-4,TGTGCCAGCAGTTTTTCATGGACAGGGAACGAAAAACTGTTTTTT,CASSFSWTGNEKLFF
TRBV28,TRBD1,16,few,TRBJ2-1,TGTGCCAGCAGTTCCTCGACAGGGTCCGGGATCGGTGAGCAGTTCTTC,CASSSSTGSGIGEQFF
TRBV2,TRBD2,20,NA,TRBJ2-7,TGTGCCAGCAGTGAAGGGCTTGGACTAGCGGGGGACCCTATGCGTTACGAGCAGTACTTC,CASSEGLGLAGDPMRYEQYF
TRBV11-2,TRBD1,16,few,TRBJ2-5,TGTGCCAGCAGCTTAGGAGACAGGGTGGGCGTCGAGACCCAGTACTTC,CASSLGDRVGVETQYF
TRBV2,NA,13,many,TRBJ2-3,TGTGCCAGCAGTGCAGGGCGCACAGATACGCAGTATTTT,CASSAGRTDTQYF
TRBV15,TRBD1,14,NA,TRBJ2-3,TGTGCCACCAGCAGTGGACAGGGTGGAGATACGCAGTATTTT,CATSSGQGGDTQYF
TRBV20-1,NA,13,few,TRBJ2-1,TGCAGTGCCGAGGACCGCTCCTACAATGAGCAGTTCTTC,CSAEDRSYNEQFF
TRBV15,TRBD2,15,few,TRBJ2-1,TGTGCCACCAGCGCCGGGGGGACCCTGTACAATGAGCAGTTCTTC,CATSAGGTLYNEQFF
TRBV20-1,TRBD1,18,few,TRBJ2-6,TGCAGTGCTAGAGATACGGGACAGGGGGCGTCTGGGGCCAACGTCCTGACTTTC,CSARDTGQGASGANVLTF
TRBV6-1,TRBD1,14,many,TRBJ1-5,TGTGCCGTCAGACAGGGCAATGGCAATCAGCCCCAGCATTTT,CAVRQGNGNQPQHF
TRBV4-2,NA,14,few,TRBJ2-5,TGTGCCAGCAGCCAAACAGGGTTCCGAGAGACCCAGTACTTC,CASSQTGFRETQYF
TRBV10-3,TRBD1,14,many,TRBJ2-1,TGTGCCATCACTCGGGACAGGGAAAACAATGAGCAGTTCTTC,CAITRDRENNEQFF
TRBV29-1,NA,14,NA,TRBJ2-6,TGCAGCGTTGGTCGAGGTGGCGGGGCCAACGTCCTGACTTTC,CSVGRGGGANVLTF